The source of this TCR beta chain is a study of blood T cell repertoires in COVID-19. Study context: Samples came from the United States, Italy and Spain, spanning acute and convalescent COVID-19. Sources were T cells, B-cell-depleted T cells, or PBMCs; the material itself was cDNA or gDNA.

Authors' data handling: Reference gene primer amplification in the assay estimated nucleated cell counts. TCRdb's copy holds only in-frame clones and misses some; the assay was immunoSEQ multiplex PCR. Clone size and the V and J calls come from that table; the DNA yielded D and trimming. The sample holds about 300,000 clones, 88% seen once. The clonotype originates from a man younger than 35 with active or convalescent COVID-19. The sequenced material came from peripheral blood.

The CDR3 protein is CASSDSETMGAGELFF. CDR3 DNA sequence: TGTGCCAGCAGTGACTCTGAAACGATGGGCGCCGGGGAGCTGTTTTTT. The J gene is TRBJ2-2, the V gene TRBV6-4; D unclear. Per germline, CDR1 MRHNA and CDR2 SNTAGT. Trimming took 0 bases from V and 6 from J, leaving 14 bases between them. This CDR3 spans 16 amino acids.